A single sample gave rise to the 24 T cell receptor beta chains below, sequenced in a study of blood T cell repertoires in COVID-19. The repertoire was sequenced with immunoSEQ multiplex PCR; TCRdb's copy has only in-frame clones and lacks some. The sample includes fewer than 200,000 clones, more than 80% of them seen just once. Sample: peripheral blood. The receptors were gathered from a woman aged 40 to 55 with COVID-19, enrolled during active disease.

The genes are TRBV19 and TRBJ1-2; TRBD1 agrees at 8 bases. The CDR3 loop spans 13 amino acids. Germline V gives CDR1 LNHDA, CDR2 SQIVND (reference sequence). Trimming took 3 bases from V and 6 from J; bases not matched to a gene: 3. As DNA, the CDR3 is TGTGCCAGTAGTATTTCAGGGGGCGATGGCTACACCTTC. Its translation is CASSISGGDGYTF.

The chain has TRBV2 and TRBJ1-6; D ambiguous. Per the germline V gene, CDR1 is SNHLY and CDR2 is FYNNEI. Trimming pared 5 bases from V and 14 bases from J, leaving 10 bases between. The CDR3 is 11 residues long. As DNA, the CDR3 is TGTGCCAGCAGTCGAGACTTCACCCTCCACTTT. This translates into CASSRDFTLHF.

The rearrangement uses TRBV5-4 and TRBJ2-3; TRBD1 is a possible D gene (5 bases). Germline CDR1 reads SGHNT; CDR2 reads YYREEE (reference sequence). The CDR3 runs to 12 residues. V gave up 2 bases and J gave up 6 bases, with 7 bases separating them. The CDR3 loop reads CASSFGADTQYF. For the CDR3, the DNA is TGTGCCAGCAGCTTTGGGGCGGATACGCAGTATTTT.

The CDR3 is CASSPQSSNQPQHF. DNA of the CDR3: TGTGCCAGCTCACCTCAGTCTTCCAATCAGCCCCAGCATTTT. This chain links TRBV18 with TRBJ1-5; D not resolved. The germline gives CDR1 KGHSH, CDR2 LQKENI. The germline V and J ends were trimmed by 3 bases and 3 bases, with 9 bases remaining between them. The CDR3 sequence is 14 residues long. Drawing the rest from reference TRBV18 and TRBJ1-5, the complete variable domain is NAGVMQNPRHLVRRRGQEARLRCSPMKGHSHVYWYRQLPEEGLKFMVYLQKENIIDESGMPKERFSAEFPKEGPSILRIQQVVRGDSAAYFCASSPQSSNQPQHFGDGTRLSIL.

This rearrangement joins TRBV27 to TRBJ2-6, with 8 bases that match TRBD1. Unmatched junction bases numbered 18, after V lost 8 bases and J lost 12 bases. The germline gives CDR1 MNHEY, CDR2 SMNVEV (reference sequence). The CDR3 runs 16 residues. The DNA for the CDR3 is TGTGCCAGCTGCCCTTCTTGGGGACAGGCCTACCCCGTCCTGACTTTC. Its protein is CASCPSWGQAYPVLTF. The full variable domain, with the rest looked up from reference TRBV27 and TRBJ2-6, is EAQVTQNPRYLITVTGKKLTVTCSQNMNHEYMSWYRQDPGLGLRQIYYSMNVEVTDKGDVPEGYKVSRKEKRNFPLILESPSPNQTSLYFCASCPSWGQAYPVLTFGAGSRLTVL.

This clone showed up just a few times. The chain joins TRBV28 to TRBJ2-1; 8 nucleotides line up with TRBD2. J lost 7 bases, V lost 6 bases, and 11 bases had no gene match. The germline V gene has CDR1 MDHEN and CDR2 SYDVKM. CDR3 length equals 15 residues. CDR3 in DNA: TGTGCCAGCAGCCCCCTAACCGGGAGGGGGAATGAGCAGTTCTTC. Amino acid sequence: CASSPLTGRGNEQFF.

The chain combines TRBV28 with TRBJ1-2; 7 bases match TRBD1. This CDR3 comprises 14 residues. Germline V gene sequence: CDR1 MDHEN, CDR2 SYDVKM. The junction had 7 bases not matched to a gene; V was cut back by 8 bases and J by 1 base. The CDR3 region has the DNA TGTGCCAGCCGGACAGGAGCGTATAACTATGGCTACACCTTC. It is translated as CASRTGAYNYGYTF.

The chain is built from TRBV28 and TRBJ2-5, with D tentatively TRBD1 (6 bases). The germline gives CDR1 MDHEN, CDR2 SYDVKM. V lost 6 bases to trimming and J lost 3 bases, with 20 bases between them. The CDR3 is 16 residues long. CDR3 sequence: CASSSRAQGQKETQYF. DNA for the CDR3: TGTGCCAGCAGCTCCAGGGCTCAGGGGCAAAAAGAGACCCAGTACTTC.

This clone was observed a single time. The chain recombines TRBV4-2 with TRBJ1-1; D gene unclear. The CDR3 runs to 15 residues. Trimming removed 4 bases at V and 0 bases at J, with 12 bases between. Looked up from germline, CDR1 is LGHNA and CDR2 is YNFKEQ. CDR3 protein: CASSREGGMNTEAFF. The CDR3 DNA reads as TGTGCCAGCAGCCGGGAGGGAGGGATGAACACTGAAGCTTTCTTT.

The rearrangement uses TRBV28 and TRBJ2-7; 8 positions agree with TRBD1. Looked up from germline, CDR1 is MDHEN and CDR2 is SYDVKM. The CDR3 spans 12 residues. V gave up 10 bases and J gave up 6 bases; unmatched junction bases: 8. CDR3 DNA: TGTGCCATAACCCGGACAGGGACCGAGCAGTACTTC. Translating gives CAITRTGTEQYF.

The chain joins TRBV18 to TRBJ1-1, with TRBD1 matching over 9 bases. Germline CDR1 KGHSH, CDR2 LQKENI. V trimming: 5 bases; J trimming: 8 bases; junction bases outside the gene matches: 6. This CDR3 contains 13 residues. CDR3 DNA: TGTGCCAGCTCAGAATTAACAGGGGGCGAAGCTTTCTTT. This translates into CASSELTGGEAFF.

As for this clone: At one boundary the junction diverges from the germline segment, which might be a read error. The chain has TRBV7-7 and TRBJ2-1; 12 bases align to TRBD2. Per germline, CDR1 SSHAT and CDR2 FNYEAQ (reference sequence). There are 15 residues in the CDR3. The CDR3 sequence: CASSSNGLAGNEQFF. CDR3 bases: TGTGCTAGCAGCTCAAATGGACTAGCGGGGAATGAGCAGTTCTTC.

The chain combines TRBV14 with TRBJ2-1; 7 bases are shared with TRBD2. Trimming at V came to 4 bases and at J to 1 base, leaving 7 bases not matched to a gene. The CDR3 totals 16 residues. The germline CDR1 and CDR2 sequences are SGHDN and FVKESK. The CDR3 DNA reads TGTGCCAGCAGCCGCGGGGGACCGATTTCCTACAATGAGCAGTTCTTC. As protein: CASSRGGPISYNEQFF.

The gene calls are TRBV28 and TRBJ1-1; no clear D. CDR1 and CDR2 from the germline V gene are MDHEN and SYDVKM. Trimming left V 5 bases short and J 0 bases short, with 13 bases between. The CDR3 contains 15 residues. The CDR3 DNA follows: TGTGCCAGCAGTGGGGTATGGGAGGTGAACACTGAAGCTTTCTTT. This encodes CASSGVWEVNTEAFF.

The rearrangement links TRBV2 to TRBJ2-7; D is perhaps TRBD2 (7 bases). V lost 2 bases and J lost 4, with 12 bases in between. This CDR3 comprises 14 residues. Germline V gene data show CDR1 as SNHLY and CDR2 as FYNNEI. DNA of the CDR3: TGTGCCAGCAGTGAAAACGGGGGGCTATACGAGCAGTACGTC. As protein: CASSENGGLYEQYV.

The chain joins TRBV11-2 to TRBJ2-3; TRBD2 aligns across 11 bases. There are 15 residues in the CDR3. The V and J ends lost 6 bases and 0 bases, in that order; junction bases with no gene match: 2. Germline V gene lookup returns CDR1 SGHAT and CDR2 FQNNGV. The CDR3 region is CASRRLAGSTDTQYF. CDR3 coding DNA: TGTGCCAGCAGACGACTAGCGGGGAGCACAGATACGCAGTATTTT.

The CDR3 protein is CASSIGREQNIQYF. DNA of the CDR3: TGTGCCAGTAGTATTGGGCGGGAGCAAAACATTCAGTACTTC. This chain connects TRBV19 to TRBJ2-4, with 7 positions matching TRBD2. With V trimmed by 3 bases and J by 5 bases, 4 bases remained unmatched. The CDR3 is 14 amino acids. The germline V gene has CDR1 LNHDA and CDR2 SQIVND (reference sequence).

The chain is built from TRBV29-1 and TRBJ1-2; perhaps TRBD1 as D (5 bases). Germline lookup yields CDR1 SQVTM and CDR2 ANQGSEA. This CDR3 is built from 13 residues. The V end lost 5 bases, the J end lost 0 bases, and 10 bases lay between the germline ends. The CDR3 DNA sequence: TGCAGCGTTCGGGTAGGGGCTAACTATGGCTACACCTTC. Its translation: CSVRVGANYGYTF.

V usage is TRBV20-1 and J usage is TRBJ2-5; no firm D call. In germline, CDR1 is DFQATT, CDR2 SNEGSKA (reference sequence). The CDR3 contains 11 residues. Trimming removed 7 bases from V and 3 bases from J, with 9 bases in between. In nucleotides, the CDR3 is TGCAGTGAGGTACAGAAAGAGACCCAGTACTTC. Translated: CSEVQKETQYF.

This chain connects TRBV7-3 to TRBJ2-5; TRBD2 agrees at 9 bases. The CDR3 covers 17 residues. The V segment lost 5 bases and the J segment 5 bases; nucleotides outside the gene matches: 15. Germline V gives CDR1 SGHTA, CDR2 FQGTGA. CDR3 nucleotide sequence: TGTGCCAGCAGCATTAATCGGATTAGCGGGGGCTTGGAGACCCAGTACTTC. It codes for CASSINRISGGLETQYF.

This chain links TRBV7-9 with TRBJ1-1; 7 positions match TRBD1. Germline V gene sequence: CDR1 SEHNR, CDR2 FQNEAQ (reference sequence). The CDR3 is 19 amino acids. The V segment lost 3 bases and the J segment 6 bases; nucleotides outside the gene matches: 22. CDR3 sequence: CASSFGSPGQIGRRAEAFF. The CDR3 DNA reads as TGTGCCAGCAGCTTCGGTTCCCCGGGACAGATCGGTCGAAGGGCTGAAGCTTTCTTT.

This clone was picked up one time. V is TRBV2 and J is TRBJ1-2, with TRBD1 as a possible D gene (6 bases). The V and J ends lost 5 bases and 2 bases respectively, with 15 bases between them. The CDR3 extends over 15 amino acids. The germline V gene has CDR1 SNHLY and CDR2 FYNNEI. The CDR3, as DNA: TGTGCCAGCAGTAACAGCCGACAGGCAAACTATGGCTACACCTTC. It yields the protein CASSNSRQANYGYTF.

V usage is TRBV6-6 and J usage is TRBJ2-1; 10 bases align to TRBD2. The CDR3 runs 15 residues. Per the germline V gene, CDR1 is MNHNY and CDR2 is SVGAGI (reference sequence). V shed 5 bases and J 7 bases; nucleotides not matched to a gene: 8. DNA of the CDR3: TGTGCCAGCAGTCAACTAGCGGGGAAGGTGAATGAGCAGTTCTTC. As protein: CASSQLAGKVNEQFF.

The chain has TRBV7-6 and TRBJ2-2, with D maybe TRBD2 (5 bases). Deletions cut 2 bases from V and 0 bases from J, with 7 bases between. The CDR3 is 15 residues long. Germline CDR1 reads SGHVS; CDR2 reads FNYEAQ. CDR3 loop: CASSLTGSNTGELFF. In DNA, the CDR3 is TGTGCCAGCAGCTTAACGGGATCGAACACCGGGGAGCTGTTTTTT.